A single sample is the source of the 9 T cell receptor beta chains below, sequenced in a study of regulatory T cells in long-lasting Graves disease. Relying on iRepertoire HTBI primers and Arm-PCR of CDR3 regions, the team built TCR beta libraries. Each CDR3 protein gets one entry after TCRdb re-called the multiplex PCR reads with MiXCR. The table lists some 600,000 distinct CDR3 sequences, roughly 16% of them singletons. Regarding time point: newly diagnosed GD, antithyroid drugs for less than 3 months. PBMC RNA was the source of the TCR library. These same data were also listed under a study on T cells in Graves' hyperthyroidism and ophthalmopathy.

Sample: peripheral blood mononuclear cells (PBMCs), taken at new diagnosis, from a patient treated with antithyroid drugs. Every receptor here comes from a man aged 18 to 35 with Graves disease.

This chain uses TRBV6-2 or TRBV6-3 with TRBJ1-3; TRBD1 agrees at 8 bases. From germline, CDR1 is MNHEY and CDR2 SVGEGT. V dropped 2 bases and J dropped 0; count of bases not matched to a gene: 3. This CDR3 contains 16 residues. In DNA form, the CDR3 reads TGTGCCAGCAGTTACCGGACAGGGACCTCTGGAAACACCATATATTTT. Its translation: CASSYRTGTSGNTIYF.

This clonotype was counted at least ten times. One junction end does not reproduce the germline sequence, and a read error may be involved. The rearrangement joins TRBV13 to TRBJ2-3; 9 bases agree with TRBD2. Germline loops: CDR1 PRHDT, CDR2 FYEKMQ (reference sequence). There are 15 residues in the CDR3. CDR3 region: CASSMTSGRPGTQYF. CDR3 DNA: TGTGCCAGCAGCATGACTAGCGGACGCCCCGGTACGCAGTACTTT.

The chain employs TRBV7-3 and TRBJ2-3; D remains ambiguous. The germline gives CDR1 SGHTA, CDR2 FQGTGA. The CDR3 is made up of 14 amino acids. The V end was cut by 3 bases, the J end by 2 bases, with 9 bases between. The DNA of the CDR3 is TGTGCCAGCAGCTTTGGCAGCCCCACAGATACGCAGTATTTT. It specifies CASSFGSPTDTQYF.

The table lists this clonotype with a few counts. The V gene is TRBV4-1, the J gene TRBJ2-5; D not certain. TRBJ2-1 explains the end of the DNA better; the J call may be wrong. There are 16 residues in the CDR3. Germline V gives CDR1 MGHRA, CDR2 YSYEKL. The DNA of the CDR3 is TGCGCCAGCAGCCGCAACCCCCGGGTGTCCTACAATGAGCAGTTCTTC. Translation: CASSRNPRVSYNEQFF.

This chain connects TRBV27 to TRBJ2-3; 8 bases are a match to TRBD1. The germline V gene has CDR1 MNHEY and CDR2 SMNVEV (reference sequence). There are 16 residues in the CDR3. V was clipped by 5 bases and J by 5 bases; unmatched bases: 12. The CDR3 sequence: CASSPPTGRGQDTQYF. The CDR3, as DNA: TGTGCCAGCAGTCCCCCTACCGGCAGGGGGCAAGATACGCAGTATTTT.

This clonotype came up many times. CDR3 nucleotides: TGTGCCCAAGGGGGGACTAGCGGGAGTCGTTCCTACAATGAGCAGTTCTTC. Translation gives CAQGGTSGSRSYNEQFF. The chain joins TRBV7-3 to TRBJ2-1; 14 bases align to TRBD2. With V trimmed by 11 bases and J by 1 base, 10 bases remained unmatched. The CDR3 covers 17 residues. CDR1 and CDR2 from the germline V gene are SGHTA and FQGTGA.

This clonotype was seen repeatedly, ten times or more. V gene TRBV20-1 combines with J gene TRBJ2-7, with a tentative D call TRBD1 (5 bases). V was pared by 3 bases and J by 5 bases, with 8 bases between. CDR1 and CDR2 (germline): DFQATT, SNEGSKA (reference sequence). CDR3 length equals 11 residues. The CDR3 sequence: CSASRAHEQYF. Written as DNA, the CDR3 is TGCAGTGCTAGCAGGGCCCACGAGCAGTACTTC.

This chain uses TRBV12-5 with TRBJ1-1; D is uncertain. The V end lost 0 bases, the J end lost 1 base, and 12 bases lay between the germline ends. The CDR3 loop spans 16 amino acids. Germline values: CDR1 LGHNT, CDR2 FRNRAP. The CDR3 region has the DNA TGTGCTAGTGGTTTGGTAGTTGGCACCCCGAACACTGAAGCTTTCTTT. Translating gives CASGLVVGTPNTEAFF. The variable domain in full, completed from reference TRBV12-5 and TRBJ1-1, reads DARVTQTPRHKVTEMGQEVTMRCQPILGHNTVFWYRQTMMQGLELLAYFRNRAPLDDSGMPKDRFSAEMPDATLATLKIQPSEPRDSAVYFCASGLVVGTPNTEAFFGQGTRLTVV.

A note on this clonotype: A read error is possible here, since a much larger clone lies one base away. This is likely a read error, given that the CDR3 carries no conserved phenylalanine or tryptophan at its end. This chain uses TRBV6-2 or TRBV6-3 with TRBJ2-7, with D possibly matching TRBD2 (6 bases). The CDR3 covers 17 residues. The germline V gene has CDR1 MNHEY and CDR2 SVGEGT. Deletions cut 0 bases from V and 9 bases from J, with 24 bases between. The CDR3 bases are TGTGCCAGCAGTTACTCGGCCTCCGGGACTGGGTACAATCTGCAGTACTCC. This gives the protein CASSYSASGTGYNLQYS.